The rows below give T cell receptor beta chains drawn from one sample of a study of blood T cell repertoires in COVID-19. Sequencing used immunoSEQ multiplex PCR; TCRdb keeps in-frame clones, though not all of them. The sample lists approximately 270,000 clones, 80% to 90% occurring once. The sequenced sample was PBMCs or T cells enriched from blood (not recorded which). Every receptor here comes from a man aged 35 to 55 who had recovered from COVID-19. The CDR3 runs from the conserved cysteine through the conserved F or W. The order of the fields is clone size, J gene, V gene, CDR3 length, D gene, CDR3 protein, CDR3 DNA. The D gene is left open where the match is weak. Where a row states a size, it is once, few, many or the class of an expanded clone; other rows omit it.

. | TRBJ1-1 | TRBV2 | 13 | . | CASSPTRSGEAFF | TGTGCCAGCAGTCCTACACGGAGTGGGGAAGCTTTCTTT
. | TRBJ2-1 | TRBV12-3/TRBV12-4 | 13 | . | CASSFGGDNEQFF | TGTGCCAGCAGTTTTGGCGGGGACAATGAGCAGTTCTTC
. | TRBJ1-2 | TRBV4-3 | 15 | . | CASSQDSGAMLGYTF | TGCGCCAGCAGCCAAGATTCAGGGGCGATGCTTGGCTACACCTTC
. | TRBJ2-7 | TRBV5-1 | 16 | TRBD2 | CASSLPPSGKFYEQYF | TGCGCCAGCAGCTTACCTCCTAGCGGGAAGTTCTACGAGCAGTACTTC
. | TRBJ2-2 | TRBV4-1 | 15 | TRBD1 | CASSQGTGENGELFF | TGCGCCAGCAGCCAAGGGACAGGGGAAAACGGGGAGCTGTTTTTT
once | TRBJ2-7 | TRBV9 | 15 | . | CASSVDPGPAYEQYF | TGTGCCAGCAGCGTAGACCCAGGTCCGGCCTACGAGCAGTACTTC
once | TRBJ2-3 | TRBV9 | 16 | . | CASSVVSSVSTDTQYF | TGTGCCAGCAGCGTAGTGAGTAGCGTCTCCACAGATACGCAGTATTTT
few | TRBJ2-7 | TRBV9 | 14 | . | CASSVGRSAYEQYF | TGTGCCAGCAGCGTAGGGCGGAGCGCCTACGAGCAGTACTTC
. | TRBJ2-3 | TRBV27 | 20 | TRBD2 | CASSPRGTSGGTLRTDTQYF | TGTGCCAGCAGTCCCAGAGGGACTAGCGGGGGGACCCTCCGGACCGATACGCAGTATTTT
. | TRBJ2-1 | TRBV11-2 | 16 | . | CASSWTPAGSYNEQFF | TGTGCCAGCAGCTGGACGCCTGCGGGGTCCTACAATGAGCAGTTCTTC
few | TRBJ1-2 | TRBV5-1 | 13 | . | CASSSQANYGYTF | TGCGCCAGCAGCTCACAGGCTAACTATGGCTACACCTTC
few | TRBJ1-5 | TRBV6-2/TRBV6-3 | 16 | . | CASSYGQSYSNQPQHF | TGTGCCAGCAGTTACGGCCAGTCTTATAGCAATCAGCCCCAGCATTTT
. | TRBJ1-5 | TRBV10-1 | 14 | . | CASSETGYNQPQHF | TGCGCCAGCAGTGAAACAGGGTATAATCAGCCCCAGCATTTT
. | TRBJ1-1 | TRBV6-5 | 16 | . | CASSYSTVFHSTEAFF | TGTGCCAGCAGTTATTCTACCGTATTTCATTCCACTGAAGCTTTCTTT
. | TRBJ2-2 | TRBV29-1 | 14 | TRBD2 | CSARLAGEAGELFF | TGCAGCGCCCGACTAGCGGGGGAGGCCGGGGAGCTGTTTTTT